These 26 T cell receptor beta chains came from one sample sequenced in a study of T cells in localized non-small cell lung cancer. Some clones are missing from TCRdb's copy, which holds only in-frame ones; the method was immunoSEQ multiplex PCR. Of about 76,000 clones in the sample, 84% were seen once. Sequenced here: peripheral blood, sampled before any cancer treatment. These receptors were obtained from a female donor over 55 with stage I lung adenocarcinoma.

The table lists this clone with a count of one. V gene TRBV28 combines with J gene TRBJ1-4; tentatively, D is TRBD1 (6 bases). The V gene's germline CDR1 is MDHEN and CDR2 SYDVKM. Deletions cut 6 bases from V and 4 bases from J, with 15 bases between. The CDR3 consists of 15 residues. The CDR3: CASRPGANGNEKLFF. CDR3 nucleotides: TGTGCCAGCAGACCAGGGGCAAATGGTAATGAAAAACTGTTTTTT.

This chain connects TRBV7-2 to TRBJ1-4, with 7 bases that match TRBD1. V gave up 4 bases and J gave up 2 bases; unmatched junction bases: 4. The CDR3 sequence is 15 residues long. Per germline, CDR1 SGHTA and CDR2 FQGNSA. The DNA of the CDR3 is TGTGCCAGCAGCTCACAGGGGACGACTAATGAAAAACTGTTTTTT. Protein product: CASSSQGTTNEKLFF.

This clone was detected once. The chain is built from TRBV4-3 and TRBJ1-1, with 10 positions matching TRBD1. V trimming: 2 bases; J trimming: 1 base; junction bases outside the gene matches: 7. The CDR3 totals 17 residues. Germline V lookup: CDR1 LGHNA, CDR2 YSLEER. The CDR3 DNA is TGCGCCAGCAGCCAATTCCGACAGGGGGCGGGGAACACTGAAGCTTTCTTT. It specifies CASSQFRQGAGNTEAFF.

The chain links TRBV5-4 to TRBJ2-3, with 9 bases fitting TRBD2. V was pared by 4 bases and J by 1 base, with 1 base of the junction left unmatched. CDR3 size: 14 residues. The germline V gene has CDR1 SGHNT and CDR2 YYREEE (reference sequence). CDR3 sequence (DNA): TGTGCCAGCAGCCGGACTAGCGGCACAGATACGCAGTATTTT. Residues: CASSRTSGTDTQYF.

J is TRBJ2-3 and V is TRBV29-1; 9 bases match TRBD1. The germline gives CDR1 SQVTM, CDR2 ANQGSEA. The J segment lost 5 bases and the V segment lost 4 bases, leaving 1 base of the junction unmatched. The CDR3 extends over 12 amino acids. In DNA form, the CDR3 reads TGCAGCGTTGGACAGGGGGAAGATACGCAGTATTTT. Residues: CSVGQGEDTQYF.

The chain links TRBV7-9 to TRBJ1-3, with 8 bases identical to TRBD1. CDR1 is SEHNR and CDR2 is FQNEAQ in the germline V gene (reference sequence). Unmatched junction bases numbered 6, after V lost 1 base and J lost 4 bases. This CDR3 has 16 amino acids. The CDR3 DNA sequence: TGTGCCAGCAGCTTAGTTGCAGGGGGCGTCGGAAACACCATATATTTT. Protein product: CASSLVAGGVGNTIYF.

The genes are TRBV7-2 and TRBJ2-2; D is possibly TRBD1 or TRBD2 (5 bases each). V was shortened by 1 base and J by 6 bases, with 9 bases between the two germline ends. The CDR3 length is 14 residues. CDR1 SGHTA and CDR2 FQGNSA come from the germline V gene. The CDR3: CASSLGRGAGELFF. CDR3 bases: TGTGCCAGCAGCTTAGGACGGGGCGCCGGGGAGCTGTTTTTT.

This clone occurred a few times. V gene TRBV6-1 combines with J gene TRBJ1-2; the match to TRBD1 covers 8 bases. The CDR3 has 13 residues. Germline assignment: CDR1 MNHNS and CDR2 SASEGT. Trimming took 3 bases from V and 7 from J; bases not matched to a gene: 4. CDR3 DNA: TGTGCCAGCAGTGATCAGGGGGCAACTGGCTACACCTTC. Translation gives CASSDQGATGYTF.

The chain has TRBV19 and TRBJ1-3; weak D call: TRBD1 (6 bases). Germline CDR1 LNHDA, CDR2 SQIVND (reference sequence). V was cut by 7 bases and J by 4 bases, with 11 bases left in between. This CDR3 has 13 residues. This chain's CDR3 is CASKWDTGNTIYF. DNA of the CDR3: TGTGCCAGTAAATGGGACACCGGAAACACCATATATTTT. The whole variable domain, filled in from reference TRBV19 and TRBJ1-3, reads DGGITQSPKYLFRKEGQNVTLSCEQNLNHDAMYWYRQDPGQGLRLIYYSQIVNDFQKGDIAEGYSVSREKKESFPLTVTSAQKNPTAFYLCASKWDTGNTIYFGEGSWLTVV.

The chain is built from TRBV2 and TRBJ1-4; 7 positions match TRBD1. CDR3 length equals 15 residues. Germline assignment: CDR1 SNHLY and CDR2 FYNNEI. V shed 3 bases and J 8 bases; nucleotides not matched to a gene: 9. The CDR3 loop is CASSDRGSPGEKLFF. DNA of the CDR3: TGTGCCAGCAGTGACAGGGGGAGTCCGGGAGAAAAACTGTTTTTT.

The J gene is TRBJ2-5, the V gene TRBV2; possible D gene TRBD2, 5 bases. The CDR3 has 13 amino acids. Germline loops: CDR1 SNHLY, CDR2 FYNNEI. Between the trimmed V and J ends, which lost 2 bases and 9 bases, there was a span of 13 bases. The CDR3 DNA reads TGTGCCAGCAGTGAAAATACCAAGAGGGCCCAGTACTTC. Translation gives CASSENTKRAQYF. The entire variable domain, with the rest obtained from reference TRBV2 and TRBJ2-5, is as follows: EPEVTQTPSHQVTQMGQEVILRCVPISNHLYFYWYRQILGQKVEFLVSFYNNEISEKSEIFDDQFSVERPDGSNFTLKIRSTKLEDSAMYFCASSENTKRAQYFGPGTRLLVL.

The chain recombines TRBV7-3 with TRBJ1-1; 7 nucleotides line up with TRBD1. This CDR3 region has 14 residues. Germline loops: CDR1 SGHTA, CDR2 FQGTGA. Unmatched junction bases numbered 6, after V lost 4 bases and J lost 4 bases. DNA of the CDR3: TGTGCCAGCAGCTCGCAGGGGGACAGCACTGAAGCTTTCTTT. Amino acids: CASSSQGDSTEAFF.

CDR3 loop: CASSSGRTLNEYF. CDR3 nucleotide sequence: TGTGCCAGCAGCTCGGGCAGGACCCTTAATGAGTACTTC. The chain joins TRBV11-3 to TRBJ2-7; D remains ambiguous. Germline V gene lookup returns CDR1 SGHNT and CDR2 YENEEA. Trimming stripped 4 bases from V and 11 bases from J, with 18 bases between. The CDR3 extends over 13 amino acids.

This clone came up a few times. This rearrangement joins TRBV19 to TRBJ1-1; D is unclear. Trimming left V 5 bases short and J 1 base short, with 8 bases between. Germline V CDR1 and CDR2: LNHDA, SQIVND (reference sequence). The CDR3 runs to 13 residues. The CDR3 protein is CASSAQWNTEAFF. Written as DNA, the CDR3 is TGTGCCAGTAGTGCTCAGTGGAACACTGAAGCTTTCTTT.

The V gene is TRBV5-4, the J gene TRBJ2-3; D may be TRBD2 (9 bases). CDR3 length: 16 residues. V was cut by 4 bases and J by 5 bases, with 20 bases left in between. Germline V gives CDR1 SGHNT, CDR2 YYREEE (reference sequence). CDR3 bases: TGTGCCAGCAGCCCAGGGGGCGGGGGGGCTATAGATACGCAGTATTTT. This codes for CASSPGGGGAIDTQYF.

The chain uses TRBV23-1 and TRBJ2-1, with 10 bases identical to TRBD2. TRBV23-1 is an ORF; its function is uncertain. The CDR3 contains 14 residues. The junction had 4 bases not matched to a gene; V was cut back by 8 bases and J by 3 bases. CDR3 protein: CASGSGRFYNEQFF. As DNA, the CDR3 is TGCGCCAGCGGTAGCGGGAGGTTCTACAATGAGCAGTTCTTC.

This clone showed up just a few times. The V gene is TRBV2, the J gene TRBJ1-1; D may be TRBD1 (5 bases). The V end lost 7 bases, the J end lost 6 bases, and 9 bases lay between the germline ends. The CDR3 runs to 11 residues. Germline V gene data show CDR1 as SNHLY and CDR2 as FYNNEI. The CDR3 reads CASIREAEAFF. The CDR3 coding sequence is TGTGCCAGCATCAGGGAGGCTGAAGCTTTCTTT.

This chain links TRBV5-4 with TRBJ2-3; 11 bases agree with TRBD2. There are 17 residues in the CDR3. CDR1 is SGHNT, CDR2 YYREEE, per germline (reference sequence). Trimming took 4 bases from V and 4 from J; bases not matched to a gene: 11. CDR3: CASSPMVAGGEADTQYF. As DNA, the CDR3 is TGTGCCAGCAGCCCTATGGTAGCGGGAGGGGAGGCAGATACGCAGTATTTT.

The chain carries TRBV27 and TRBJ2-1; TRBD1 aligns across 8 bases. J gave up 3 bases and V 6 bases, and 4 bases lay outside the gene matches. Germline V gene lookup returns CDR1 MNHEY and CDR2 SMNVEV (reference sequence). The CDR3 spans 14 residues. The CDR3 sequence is CASRTGVDYNEQFF. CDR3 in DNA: TGTGCCAGCAGGACAGGGGTTGACTACAATGAGCAGTTCTTC.

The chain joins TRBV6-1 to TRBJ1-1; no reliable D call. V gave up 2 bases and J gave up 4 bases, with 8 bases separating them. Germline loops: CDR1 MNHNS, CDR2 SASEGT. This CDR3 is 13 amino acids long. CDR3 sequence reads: CASSERGFTEAFF. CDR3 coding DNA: TGTGCCAGCAGTGAACGGGGATTCACTGAAGCTTTCTTT.

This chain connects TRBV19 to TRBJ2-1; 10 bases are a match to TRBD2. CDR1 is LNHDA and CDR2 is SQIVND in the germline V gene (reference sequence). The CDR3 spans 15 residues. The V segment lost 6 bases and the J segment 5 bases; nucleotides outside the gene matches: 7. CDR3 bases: TGTGCCAGTAGGAGCGGGGGGGCCCTGGACAATGAGCAGTTCTTC. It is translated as CASRSGGALDNEQFF.

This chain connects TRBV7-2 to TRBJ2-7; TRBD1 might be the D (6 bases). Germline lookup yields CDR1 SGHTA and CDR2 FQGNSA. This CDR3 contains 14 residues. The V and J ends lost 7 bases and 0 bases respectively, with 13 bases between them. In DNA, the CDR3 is TGTGCCAGCACTTACGGCAGGGGCTCCTACGAGCAGTACTTC. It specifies CASTYGRGSYEQYF.

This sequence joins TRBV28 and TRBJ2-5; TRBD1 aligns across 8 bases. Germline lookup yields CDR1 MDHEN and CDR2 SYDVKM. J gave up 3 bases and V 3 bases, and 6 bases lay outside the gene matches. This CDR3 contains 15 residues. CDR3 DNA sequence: TGTGCCAGCAGTTTGCTTGGACAGGGCGAAGAGACCCAGTACTTC. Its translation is CASSLLGQGEETQYF.

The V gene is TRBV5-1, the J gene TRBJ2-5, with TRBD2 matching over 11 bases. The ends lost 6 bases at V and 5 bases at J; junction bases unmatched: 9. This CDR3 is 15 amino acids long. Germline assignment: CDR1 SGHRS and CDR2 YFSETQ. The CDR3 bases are TGCGCCAGCATTTCTACTAGCGGGAGTGGTGAGACCCAGTACTTC. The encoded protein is CASISTSGSGETQYF.

The CDR3 DNA follows: TGTGCCAGCAGCATTACCGGGACAGGCGTGGAGGAGACCCAGTACTTC. It codes for CASSITGTGVEETQYF. This chain uses TRBV9 with TRBJ2-5, with TRBD1 identical over 8 bases. The CDR3 is 16 amino acids. Germline V gene lookup returns CDR1 SGDLS and CDR2 YYNGEE. Germline trimming cut 4 bases from V and 5 bases from J; bases unmatched to any gene: 13.

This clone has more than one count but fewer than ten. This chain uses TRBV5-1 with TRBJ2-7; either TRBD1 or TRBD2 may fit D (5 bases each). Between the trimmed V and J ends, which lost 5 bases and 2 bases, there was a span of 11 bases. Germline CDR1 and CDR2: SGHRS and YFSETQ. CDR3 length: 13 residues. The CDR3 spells CASSWDGPYEQYF. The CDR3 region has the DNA TGCGCCAGCAGTTGGGACGGACCCTACGAGCAGTACTTC.